This TCR beta chain was obtained from a study of Ad26.COV2.S vaccination and SARS-CoV-2 variants. Whole-study context: The study gave Ad26.COV2.S intramuscularly, once or twice 56 days apart.

Germline V gene lookup returns CDR1 GTSNPN and CDR2 SVGIG (reference sequence). Trimming removed 3 bases from V and 4 bases from J; junction bases left unmatched: 15. This CDR3 has 19 residues. Treatment noted: some 19 received Ad26.COV2.S at low or high dose, single or two shots; 5 received placebo; per-sample allocation not given. Sampling took place 63 days after the first vaccine or placebo injection. The data were produced by immunoSEQ multiplex PCR, yet TCRdb's version contains in-frame clones alone and is incomplete. Of about 680,000 clones in the sample, roughly nine tenths were seen once. This sequence joins TRBV30 and TRBJ2-3, with 14 bases matching TRBD2. This receptor was obtained from a person aged 18-65 years who received the Ad26.COV2.S COVID-19 vaccine or a placebo. The starting material was peripheral blood, obtained in a trial of Ad26.COV2.S vaccine versus placebo. CDR3 loop: CAWRAPGLAGGSPPDTQYF. CDR3 DNA: TGTGCCTGGAGGGCCCCCGGACTAGCGGGAGGATCTCCCCCAGATACGCAGTATTTT.